This T cell receptor beta chain stems from a study of Graves' ophthalmopathy and Graves' hyperthyroidism. This CDR3 contains 12 residues. V lost 3 bases and J lost 11; bases outside the gene matches: 6. Germline lookup yields CDR1 MNHEY and CDR2 SVGAGI. As the template, RNA transcripts were used to amplify TCR beta CDR3 regions. Scientists carried out first-round RT-PCR using HTBI primers and then a second-round multiplex PCR. TCRdb recomputed calls from the multiplex PCR reads with MiXCR, one row per CDR3 protein. The data show approximately 330,000 distinct CDR3 sequences, about 17% seen once. In its sample, this clonotype was seen many times. Fresh peripheral blood, 10 ml, was the PBMC source.

The chain combines TRBV6-5 with TRBJ1-2, with 7 positions matching TRBD1. The TCR originated in an adult man with Graves' ophthalmopathy. The specimen was peripheral blood. The CDR3 sequence is CASSYIRGLYTF. The CDR3 bases are TGTGCCAGCAGTTATATTAGGGGGCTGTACACCTTC.